The 9 T cell receptor beta chains listed next were all sequenced from one sample in a study of T cell changes during pregnancy in multiple sclerosis. Clones were sequenced by immunoSEQ multiplex PCR, and TCRdb holds only the in-frame ones, with some missing. The data show about 92,000 clones, with roughly 93% seen just once and roughly 4.5% held by the top ten. The sample consisted of peripheral blood, taken in the first trimester of pregnancy. Source of these receptors: a female donor with multiple sclerosis, enrolled in a pregnancy study.

This chain connects TRBV19 to TRBJ1-1, with TRBD1 as a possible D gene (6 bases). Germline V gene sequence: CDR1 LNHDA, CDR2 SQIVND (reference sequence). V shed 6 bases and J shed 5 bases, with 19 bases lying between them. CDR3 length: 15 residues. The CDR3 here is CASRTHDGGVTEAFF. The CDR3 nucleotides read TGTGCCAGTAGAACCCATGATGGGGGCGTAACTGAAGCTTTCTTT.

The V and J genes are TRBV13 and TRBJ2-5, with unresolved D. Trimming took 5 bases from V and 3 from J, leaving 10 bases between them. The CDR3 runs 13 residues. CDR1 and CDR2 from the germline V gene are PRHDT and FYEKMQ (reference sequence). The CDR3 DNA reads TGTGCCAGCAGCCCCGAGGCCGAAGAGACCCAGTACTTC. Protein sequence: CASSPEAEETQYF.

V and J are TRBV2 and TRBJ1-6, with a weak D call TRBD1 (6 bases). CDR3 length equals 14 residues. In germline, CDR1 is SNHLY, CDR2 FYNNEI. With 3 bases removed from V and 8 bases from J, the gap between germline ends came to 11 bases. The CDR3 loop is CASSEQGNDSPLHF. The CDR3 region has the DNA TGTGCCAGCAGTGAGCAGGGGAACGATTCACCCCTCCACTTT.

The chain has TRBV2 and TRBJ2-7, with D uncertain. CDR1 and CDR2 (germline): SNHLY, FYNNEI. With 6 bases removed from V and 7 bases from J, the gap between germline ends came to 13 bases. The CDR3 loop spans 12 amino acids. The CDR3 sequence is CASSDPQREQYF. The CDR3 region has the DNA TGTGCCAGCAGCGATCCCCAGAGGGAGCAGTACTTC.

The chain links TRBV7-2 to TRBJ1-2; D is perhaps TRBD1 (5 bases). Germline lookup yields CDR1 SGHTA and CDR2 FQGNSA. V was clipped by 8 bases and J by 5 bases, with 15 bases between them. The CDR3 runs to 13 residues. This chain's CDR3 is CASGGGGGYGYTF. CDR3 nucleotides: TGTGCCAGCGGGGGTGGGGGAGGGTATGGCTACACCTTC.

The rearrangement uses TRBV7-2 and TRBJ1-2; D gene unclear. The CDR3 spans 15 residues. Trimming removed 2 bases at V and 0 bases at J, with 10 bases between. CDR1 SGHTA and CDR2 FQGNSA come from the germline V gene. Here the CDR3 reads CASSLRVGPNYGYTF. CDR3 nucleotide sequence: TGTGCCAGCAGCTTACGGGTAGGCCCTAACTATGGCTACACCTTC.

The genes are TRBV18 and TRBJ1-5, with 7 bases fitting TRBD1. The V and J ends lost 4 bases and 5 bases, in that order; junction bases with no gene match: 11. The CDR3 loop spans 16 amino acids. The germline V gene has CDR1 KGHSH and CDR2 LQKENI. CDR3 bases: TGTGCCAGCTCACAGGACAGGCCCATTTTGGATCAGCCCCAGCATTTT. It codes for CASSQDRPILDQPQHF.

The chain is built from TRBV7-6 and TRBJ1-1; 8 bases align to TRBD1. This CDR3 spans 17 amino acids. CDR1 is SGHVS, CDR2 FNYEAQ, per germline. V was pared by 1 base and J by 4 bases, with 11 bases of the junction left unmatched. The CDR3 DNA reads as TGTGCCAGCAGCTTAGTCTCTAAGGGCAGGGGGCTCACTGAAGCTTTCTTT. Translated: CASSLVSKGRGLTEAFF.

The gene calls are TRBV5-1 and TRBJ2-7; 10 bases match TRBD2. From germline, CDR1 is SGHRS and CDR2 YFSETQ. This CDR3 region has 16 residues. Trimming cost V 4 bases and J 3 bases; bases outside gene matches: 10. CDR3 sequence (DNA): TGCGCCAGCAGCCCCGGGGTAGCGGGGGGTATCTACGAGCAGTACTTC. It translates to CASSPGVAGGIYEQYF.